This TCR beta chain is drawn from a study of CD8 T cells in Susac syndrome. Random hexamers were used to reverse transcribe the RNA input (about 0.5 to 1 ug). Each CDR3 protein is one row after TCRdb ran MiXCR on the immunoSEQ multiplex PCR reads. Of about 100,000 distinct CDR3 sequences in the sample, 95% were seen once. The sample consisted of CD8+ T cells from PBMCs. This receptor was identified in a human donor with Susac syndrome.

Written as DNA, the CDR3 is TGTGCCAGCCAAGGACAGGGTGGGACCGGGGAGCTGTTTTTT. As protein: CASQGQGGTGELFF. This sequence joins TRBV6-5 and TRBJ2-2, with 8 bases matching TRBD1. The CDR3 runs to 14 residues. The germline V gene encodes CDR1 MNHEY and CDR2 SVGAGI. V lost 8 bases and J lost 5; bases outside the gene matches: 7.